The 28 T cell receptor beta chains given below trace back to one sample, sequenced in a study of blood T cell repertoires in COVID-19. This table comes from immunoSEQ multiplex PCR, and its TCRdb copy is limited to in-frame clones, with some not included. The table records about 270,000 clones, roughly 79% of them present only once. Sequenced sample: peripheral blood. The receptors originated from a woman in her sixties or seventies with active or convalescent COVID-19.

The rearrangement joins TRBV5-1 to TRBJ1-4, with 8 bases aligning to TRBD1. J was trimmed by 0 bases and V by 4 bases; bases with no gene match: 2. The CDR3 runs to 15 residues. Per germline, CDR1 SGHRS and CDR2 YFSETQ. The CDR3 protein is CASSQDRATNEKLFF. For the CDR3, the DNA is TGCGCCAGCAGCCAGGACAGGGCAACTAATGAAAAACTGTTTTTT. The complete variable domain, with remaining parts taken from reference TRBV5-1 and TRBJ1-4, reads KAGVTQTPRYLIKTRGQQVTLSCSPISGHRSVSWYQQTPGQGLQFLFEYFSETQRNKGNFPGRFSGRQFSNSRSEMNVSTLELGDSALYLCASSQDRATNEKLFFGSGTQLSVL.

This chain connects TRBV3-1 (or the pseudogene TRBV3-2) to TRBJ1-4, with 12 bases aligning to TRBD1. CDR1 is LGHDT and CDR2 is YNNKEL in the germline V gene (reference sequence). There are 19 residues in the CDR3. After removal of 0 bases from V and 3 bases from J, the junction contained 8 bases not matched to a gene. This CDR3 is CASSQDYPGQGAANEKLFF. The CDR3 region has the DNA TGTGCCAGCAGCCAAGATTATCCGGGACAGGGGGCGGCTAATGAAAAACTGTTTTTT.

The chain couples TRBV27 to TRBJ1-1; D remains unclear. Trimming removed 4 bases at V and 4 bases at J, with 10 bases between. This CDR3 has 13 amino acids. The germline V gene encodes CDR1 MNHEY and CDR2 SMNVEV (reference sequence). CDR3 sequence: CASSSRLGTEAFF. The CDR3, as DNA: TGTGCCAGCAGTTCCAGGCTGGGCACTGAAGCTTTCTTT.

V usage is TRBV6-5 and J usage is TRBJ1-2; 9 bases line up with TRBD1. Germline-derived CDR1 and CDR2 are MNHEY and SVGAGI. This CDR3 is 16 amino acids long. The V and J ends lost 0 bases and 4 bases, in that order; junction bases with no gene match: 6. The CDR3 bases are TGTGCCAGCAGTTACTCGAAGACAGGGGGGTCCTATGGCTACACCTTC. This sequence encodes CASSYSKTGGSYGYTF.

This sequence joins TRBV2 and TRBJ2-3, with a tentative D call TRBD1 (6 bases). The CDR3 has 11 amino acids. The germline CDR1 and CDR2 sequences are SNHLY and FYNNEI. V shed 8 bases and J shed 6 bases, with 9 bases lying between them. CDR3 protein: CASVRGDTQYF. The CDR3 DNA is TGTGCCAGCGTCAGGGGTGATACGCAGTATTTT.

This clone appeared many times. The chain recombines TRBV5-1 with TRBJ2-5; possibly TRBD2 for D (7 bases). Trimming shortened V by 0 bases and J by 5 bases, and 14 bases separated the two germline ends. The germline V gene has CDR1 SGHRS and CDR2 YFSETQ. CDR3 length equals 15 residues. CDR3 loop: CASSLVGLGGETQYF. In nucleotides, the CDR3 is TGCGCCAGCAGCTTGGTTGGACTAGGGGGGGAGACCCAGTACTTC.

This clone turned up a few times. V gene TRBV2 combines with J gene TRBJ1-2; 10 nucleotides align to TRBD1. The CDR3 totals 14 residues. The germline V gene encodes CDR1 SNHLY and CDR2 FYNNEI. With 6 bases clipped from V and 2 bases from J, the junction kept 3 bases outside the gene matches. The CDR3 protein is CASRADRGNYGYTF. CDR3 nucleotides: TGTGCCAGCAGGGCGGACAGGGGGAACTATGGCTACACCTTC.

V usage is TRBV15 and J usage is TRBJ1-5, with a tentative D call TRBD1 (6 bases). The CDR3 runs to 18 residues. The ends were cut back, 0 bases at V and 4 bases at J, with 19 bases in the middle. Germline V CDR1 and CDR2: LNHNV, YYDKDF (reference sequence). The chain's CDR3 is CATSRDPFRDRRNQPQHF. Here the CDR3 DNA reads TGTGCCACCAGCAGAGATCCCTTTCGCGACAGGAGGAATCAGCCCCAGCATTTT. Filled out from reference TRBV15 and TRBJ1-5, the complete variable domain reads DAMVIQNPRYQVTQFGKPVTLSCSQTLNHNVMYWYQQKSSQAPKLLFHYYDKDFNNEADTPDNFQSRRPNTSFCFLDIRSPGLGDTAMYLCATSRDPFRDRRNQPQHFGDGTRLSIL.

The J gene is TRBJ1-1, the V gene TRBV11-3, with TRBD1 as a possible D gene (6 bases). Deletions cut 5 bases from V and 4 bases from J, with 20 bases between. Germline V gene data show CDR1 as SGHNT and CDR2 as YENEEA. The CDR3 totals 16 residues. CDR3: CASSPSGGGRSTEAFF. The CDR3 DNA follows: TGTGCCAGCAGCCCATCCGGGGGCGGGAGATCCACTGAAGCTTTCTTT.

CDR3 coding DNA: TGTGCCACCGGGACTCGGCAGTCCCCCAATGAGCAGTTCTTC. Translating it yields CATGTRQSPNEQFF. This chain uses TRBV24-1 with TRBJ2-1; D might be TRBD2 (6 bases). CDR1 KGHDR and CDR2 SFDVKD come from the germline V gene. V was trimmed by 9 bases and J by 6 bases, leaving 17 bases between them. The CDR3 consists of 14 residues.

In its sample, this clone was seen a few times. This chain connects TRBV7-9 to TRBJ2-7; D may be TRBD2 (5 bases). This CDR3 has 12 amino acids. From germline, CDR1 is SEHNR and CDR2 FQNEAQ (reference sequence). The V gene lost 5 bases and the J gene lost 9 bases, with 14 bases spanning the gap. The CDR3 DNA is TGTGCCAGCAGCCCGGGAATGTCAGGGCAGTACTTC. Its translation is CASSPGMSGQYF.

The CDR3 reads CASSQEDSSSYNEQFF. In nucleotides, the CDR3 is TGCGCCAGCAGCCAAGAAGACAGTAGCTCCTACAATGAGCAGTTCTTC. The chain is built from TRBV4-1 and TRBJ2-1, with D maybe TRBD1 (5 bases). With 0 bases removed from V and 0 bases from J, the gap between germline ends came to 9 bases. This CDR3 has 16 residues. Germline V gives CDR1 MGHRA, CDR2 YSYEKL.

This clone was recorded only once. This sequence joins TRBV7-9 and TRBJ2-2, with D tentatively TRBD1 (6 bases). The length of the CDR3 is 15 residues. The germline gives CDR1 SEHNR, CDR2 FQNEAQ (reference sequence). Deletions cut 5 bases from V and 1 base from J, with 11 bases between. The CDR3 DNA reads as TGTGCCAGCAGCGCAAACAGGGTGAACACCGGGGAGCTGTTTTTT. Protein sequence: CASSANRVNTGELFF.

This clone was seen a few times. This chain uses TRBV11-3 with TRBJ2-6, with 8 bases lining up with TRBD1. This CDR3 has 17 amino acids. Germline CDR1 is SGHNT and CDR2 is YENEEA. V shed 1 base, J shed 0 bases, and the junction held 2 bases outside the gene matches. The CDR3 DNA reads TGTGCCAGCAGCTTAGGGACAGGGAGCTCTGGGGCCAACGTCCTGACTTTC. Encoded protein: CASSLGTGSSGANVLTF.

V usage is TRBV7-3 and J usage is TRBJ2-3; D remains unclear. The V gene's germline CDR1 is SGHTA and CDR2 FQGTGA. The ends were cut back, 5 bases at V and 0 bases at J, with 9 bases in the middle. The CDR3 has 14 residues. CDR3 amino acids: CASSQTRSTDTQYF. The CDR3 nucleotides read TGTGCCAGCAGCCAGACTCGAAGCACAGATACGCAGTATTTT.

The rearrangement joins TRBV6-5 to TRBJ2-7, with D hard to call. Germline V gene lookup returns CDR1 MNHEY and CDR2 SVGAGI. This CDR3 comprises 14 residues. Trimming removed 0 bases at V and 0 bases at J, with 6 bases between. The CDR3 DNA is TGTGCCAGCAGTTACTCGAGGCCCTCCTACGAGCAGTACTTC. This gives the protein CASSYSRPSYEQYF.

V gene TRBV5-1 combines with J gene TRBJ2-2; D perhaps matches TRBD1 (5 bases). V dropped 1 base and J dropped 5 bases, with 12 bases sitting between them. CDR1 is SGHRS and CDR2 is YFSETQ in the germline V gene. The CDR3 runs 15 residues. DNA for the CDR3: TGCGCCAGCAGCTTGCCGACAGCAATTACCGGGGAGCTGTTTTTT. Its protein is CASSLPTAITGELFF.

The chain links TRBV7-9 to TRBJ1-6, with a weak D call TRBD1 (6 bases). Germline CDR1 reads SEHNR; CDR2 reads FQNEAQ (reference sequence). This CDR3 is built from 14 residues. The V end lost 0 bases, the J end lost 9 bases, and 9 bases lay between the germline ends. The DNA for the CDR3 is TGTGCCAGCAGCTTAGCCACAGGGACTTCACCCCTCCACTTT. Protein product: CASSLATGTSPLHF.

V usage is TRBV7-8 and J usage is TRBJ2-3; 11 bases match TRBD2. This CDR3 contains 17 residues. Germline V gene data show CDR1 as SGHVS and CDR2 as FQNEAQ. Germline trimming cut 5 bases from V and 8 bases from J; bases unmatched to any gene: 15. In nucleotides, the CDR3 is TGTGCCAGCAGCCTCCGGGTAGCGGGGGGGCCTGATCTTACGCAGTATTTT. Its protein product is CASSLRVAGGPDLTQYF.

The rearrangement links TRBV4-2 to TRBJ1-3; 7 bases agree with TRBD1. Per the germline V gene, CDR1 is LGHNA and CDR2 is YNFKEQ. V gave up 0 bases and J gave up 0 bases; unmatched junction bases: 20. The CDR3 consists of 22 residues. Here the CDR3 DNA reads TGTGCCAGCAGCCAAGAACCCGCCGGGACAGAGCGTCTACCCGTCTCTGGAAACACCATATATTTT. Encoded protein: CASSQEPAGTERLPVSGNTIYF.

The rearrangement links TRBV19 to TRBJ2-5; 7 nucleotides line up with TRBD1. The CDR3 totals 13 residues. The junction had 3 bases not matched to a gene; V was cut back by 6 bases and J by 2 bases. Germline V lookup: CDR1 LNHDA, CDR2 SQIVND (reference sequence). The DNA for the CDR3 is TGTGCCAGTAGCTCGGGACAGCAAGAGACCCAGTACTTC. Its translation is CASSSGQQETQYF.

The chain employs TRBV12-3 or TRBV12-4 and TRBJ1-5; D gene ambiguous. V was clipped by 8 bases and J by 2 bases, with 10 bases between them. This CDR3 contains 13 residues. The CDR3 DNA reads TGTGCCAGCTCGGGAGTAGGCAATCAGCCCCAGCATTTT. Translation gives CASSGVGNQPQHF.

This rearrangement joins TRBV29-1 to TRBJ2-2, with D perhaps TRBD1 (5 bases). Germline V CDR1 and CDR2: SQVTM, ANQGSEA. The CDR3 is made up of 18 amino acids. Trimming took off 0 bases at V and 2 bases at J, with 19 bases between the two ends. This CDR3 is CSVEDQGAGKPNTGELFF. CDR3 nucleotide sequence: TGCAGCGTTGAAGATCAAGGGGCAGGGAAGCCAAACACCGGGGAGCTGTTTTTT.

V usage is TRBV4-1 and J usage is TRBJ1-1; 8 bases line up with TRBD1. Per the germline V gene, CDR1 is MGHRA and CDR2 is YSYEKL. The V and J ends lost 0 bases and 6 bases, in that order; junction bases with no gene match: 3. The CDR3 length is 14 residues. The DNA of the CDR3 is TGCGCCAGCAGCCAAGACCCCAGGGGGCCTGAAGCTTTCTTT. Encoded protein: CASSQDPRGPEAFF.

The chain uses TRBV12-5 and TRBJ2-3; 9 positions agree with TRBD2. CDR3 size: 18 residues. The V gene's germline CDR1 is LGHNT and CDR2 FRNRAP. Trimming at V came to 0 bases and at J to 0 bases, leaving 7 bases not matched to a gene. CDR3 protein: CASGLVRLAGPSTDTQYF. CDR3 coding DNA: TGTGCTAGTGGTTTGGTTCGGCTAGCGGGGCCTAGCACAGATACGCAGTATTTT.

V and J are TRBV11-2 and TRBJ1-3; TRBD1 matches 7 bases. Trimming took 3 bases from V and 4 from J; bases not matched to a gene: 6. Germline V gene data show CDR1 as SGHAT and CDR2 as FQNNGV. This CDR3 has 15 residues. The CDR3 nucleotides are TGTGCCAGCAGCTTTACACAGGGGCGAGGAAACACCATATATTTT. This codes for CASSFTQGRGNTIYF.

This chain joins TRBV5-6 and TRBJ2-1, with 7 bases identical to TRBD1. Per germline, CDR1 SGHDT and CDR2 YYEEEE. V lost 4 bases and J lost 9; bases outside the gene matches: 10. This CDR3 comprises 14 residues. The CDR3 bases are TGTGCCAGCAGCACCGTGAAGGGGGCGCGTGAGCAGTTCTTC. This codes for CASSTVKGAREQFF.

V is TRBV9 and J is TRBJ1-2, with 7 nucleotides matching TRBD1. The germline gives CDR1 SGDLS, CDR2 YYNGEE. The V and J ends lost 3 bases and 3 bases, in that order; junction bases with no gene match: 17. CDR3 size: 18 residues. CDR3 loop: CASSAYTGAARRDYGYTF. DNA of the CDR3: TGTGCCAGCAGCGCATACACAGGGGCCGCTCGCAGGGACTATGGCTACACCTTC.